The entry below describes one TCR beta chain. Its antigen is not identified. CDR1 is SGHTA, CDR2 FQGTGA, per germline. V was pared by 1 base and J by 3 bases, with 7 bases of the junction left unmatched. The CDR3 is 16 amino acids. Profiling relied on immunoSEQ multiplex PCR, and the TCRdb table lists in-frame clones only, not all of them. The sample lists about 25,000 clones; around 70% were seen once. This sample was taken from a study of vaccination effects on CD4 cells after COVID-19. Study as a whole: For each well, a few million PBMC were cultured with about 10 IU/ml IL-2 and about 9.1 ug/ml peptides. Study findings and constraints: Healthy vaccinees showed cross-reactivity with common cold coronaviruses in only 1 of 255 vaccine-induced clones.

The culture ran for roughly 10 days before CD4+ T cells were isolated. No vaccinee had earlier SARS-CoV-2 infection, and nucleocapsid antibodies were negative. The rearrangement joins TRBV7-3 to TRBJ2-3; 7 bases agree with TRBD2. Sequences were derived from CD4+ T cells from PBMCs cultured without peptide, sampled before COVID-19 vaccination. The clonotype was recovered from a human donor who received a COVID-19 vaccine. CDR3 region: CASSLMLGGGTDTQYF. CDR3 sequence (DNA): TGTGCCAGCAGCTTAATGTTGGGGGGGGGAACAGATACGCAGTATTTT.